The entry that follows covers one T cell receptor beta chain sequence. This sample is part of a study of shared clonotypes between healthy human individuals. Sorted subsets were amplified in replicate PCRs using around 200 ng DNA, around 30,000 T cell genomes. Libraries were prepared by immunoSEQ multiplex PCR; TCRdb keeps only in-frame clonotypes and omits some of them. The sample consists of around 600,000 clones, around 97% of them appearing once. The CDR3 loop spans 15 amino acids. Germline CDR1 reads SGHNT; CDR2 reads YYREEE (reference sequence). V was pared by 5 bases and J by 8 bases, with 13 bases of the junction left unmatched.

Specimen: naive CD4+ T cells sorted from blood. The subset: CD45RA+ positively selected. The genes are TRBV5-4 and TRBJ2-3; 8 bases map to TRBD2. The receptor's source is a woman in her 30s in good health. The CDR3 nucleotides read TGTGCCAGCAGTCCCCGGGAGGGCCGAGGGGCTACGCAGTATTTT. Protein: CASSPREGRGATQYF. The full variable domain, rest sourced from reference TRBV5-4 and TRBJ2-3, is ETGVTQSPTHLIKTRGQQVTLRCSSQSGHNTVSWYQQALGQGPQFIFQYYREEENGRGNFPPRFSGLQFPNYSSELNVNALELDDSALYLCASSPREGRGATQYFGPGTRLTVL.